The entry that follows covers one TCR beta chain sequence. This sample stems from a study of cytomegalovirus exposure and HLA in healthy donors. 60 Vbeta and 13 Jbeta primers were used in PCR. Clones were read by immunoSEQ multiplex PCR, and TCRdb kept only the in-frame ones, dropping some. The table shows about 67,000 clones, with 65% to 70% occurring only once. The J segment lost 2 bases and the V segment lost 5 bases, leaving 8 bases of the junction unmatched. The length of the CDR3 is 15 residues. Germline V CDR1 and CDR2: SEHNR, FQNEAQ (reference sequence). The chain couples TRBV7-9 to TRBJ1-2, with TRBD1 matching 7 bases. Sequenced input: PBMCs. This sequence originates from a woman aged 25-40 years in good health and CMV-seronegative. CDR3 DNA sequence: TGTGCCAGCAGCAGAAGCACGACAGGGAACTATGGCTACACCTTC. Its protein product is CASSRSTTGNYGYTF.